Below, 19 T cell receptor beta chains from the same sample are listed, as sequenced in a study of T cell responses to AZD1222 COVID-19 vaccine. The data were produced by immunoSEQ multiplex PCR, yet TCRdb's version contains in-frame clones alone and is incomplete. The sample shows 150,000 or so clones, and about 2.2% sits with its ten largest clones. Sequencing input: peripheral blood. Receptor source: an adult in good health.

V gene TRBV6-5 combines with J gene TRBJ1-4, with 10 bases lining up with TRBD1. V shed 7 bases and J 6 bases; nucleotides not matched to a gene: 5. The CDR3 sequence is 14 residues long. Per the germline V gene, CDR1 is MNHEY and CDR2 is SVGAGI. DNA of the CDR3: TGTGCCAGCATTATGGGGACAGGGGATGAAAAACTGTTTTTT. It yields the protein CASIMGTGDEKLFF.

The chain combines TRBV23-1 with TRBJ2-1; D is undetermined. TRBV23-1 is an ORF; its function is uncertain. The V end was cut by 7 bases, the J end by 5 bases, with 9 bases between. The CDR3 consists of 12 residues. The CDR3 protein is CASTKAHNEQFF. The CDR3 DNA is TGCGCCAGCACCAAAGCCCACAATGAGCAGTTCTTC.

This rearrangement joins TRBV28 to TRBJ1-5; TRBD1 might be the D (5 bases). The CDR3 covers 18 residues. V lost 6 bases and J 0 bases, leaving 21 bases between the germline ends. The germline CDR1 and CDR2 sequences are MDHEN and SYDVKM. The CDR3 bases are TGTGCCAGCAGCTTCACATCCGGGACCGCCTATAGCAATCAGCCCCAGCATTTT. Its protein product is CASSFTSGTAYSNQPQHF.

The genes are TRBV6-6 and TRBJ2-4; 7 positions match TRBD1. CDR3 length: 13 residues. Losses at the gene ends were 6 bases for V and 5 bases for J; bases not matched to a gene: 4. Germline values: CDR1 MNHNY, CDR2 SVGAGI (reference sequence). CDR3: CASSGTEENIQYF. CDR3 nucleotide sequence: TGTGCCAGCAGCGGGACAGAAGAAAACATTCAGTACTTC.

The V gene is TRBV5-1, the J gene TRBJ1-2, with 9 bases aligning to TRBD1. V lost 0 bases, J lost 0 bases, and 0 bases stayed unmatched. The CDR3 loop spans 15 amino acids. Germline lookup yields CDR1 SGHRS and CDR2 YFSETQ. The CDR3 here is CASSLGQGANYGYTF. The DNA for the CDR3 is TGCGCCAGCAGCTTGGGACAGGGGGCTAACTATGGCTACACCTTC. Complete variable domain (other parts from reference TRBV5-1 and TRBJ1-2): KAGVTQTPRYLIKTRGQQVTLSCSPISGHRSVSWYQQTPGQGLQFLFEYFSETQRNKGNFPGRFSGRQFSNSRSEMNVSTLELGDSALYLCASSLGQGANYGYTFGSGTRLTVV.

J is TRBJ2-5 and V is TRBV5-1, with 7 nucleotides matching TRBD1. V shed 4 bases, J shed 1 base, and the junction held 4 bases outside the gene matches. The CDR3 has 14 residues. Germline V CDR1 and CDR2: SGHRS, YFSETQ. The DNA for the CDR3 is TGCGCCAGCAGCCTGGGACAGATCCAAGAGACCCAGTACTTC. Its translation is CASSLGQIQETQYF.

The chain uses TRBV7-2 and TRBJ1-4, with TRBD1 matching 10 bases. V was pared by 4 bases and J by 7 bases, with 3 bases of the junction left unmatched. CDR3 size: 14 residues. The germline gives CDR1 SGHTA, CDR2 FQGNSA. The CDR3 nucleotides read TGTGCCAGCAGCTCCGGGACAGGGGTTGAAAAACTGTTTTTT. Amino acid sequence: CASSSGTGVEKLFF.

The V call is TRBV4-2, the J call TRBJ2-5; 9 nucleotides agree with TRBD2. Germline V lookup: CDR1 LGHNA, CDR2 YNFKEQ. The CDR3 contains 19 residues. Losses at the gene ends were 1 base for V and 3 bases for J; bases not matched to a gene: 15. The CDR3 sequence: CASSQARASGATAKETQYF. DNA for the CDR3: TGTGCCAGCAGCCAAGCCCGGGCTAGCGGGGCGACTGCAAAAGAGACCCAGTACTTC.

J is TRBJ1-2 and V is TRBV5-1, with D maybe TRBD1 (5 bases). The CDR3 loop spans 16 amino acids. Looked up from germline, CDR1 is SGHRS and CDR2 is YFSETQ. V lost 4 bases to trimming and J lost 2 bases, with 18 bases between them. The CDR3 reads CASSPRTGAINYGYTF. DNA for the CDR3: TGCGCCAGCAGCCCTAGGACCGGGGCGATCAACTATGGCTACACCTTC.

The chain combines TRBV6-6 with TRBJ1-4; no clear D gene. The CDR3 is made up of 12 amino acids. CDR1 MNHNY and CDR2 SVGAGI come from the germline V gene (reference sequence). The V gene lost 0 bases and the J gene lost 7 bases, with 3 bases spanning the gap. The CDR3 DNA is TGTGCCAGCAGTTACTCTAGTGAAAAACTGTTTTTT. This sequence encodes CASSYSSEKLFF.

V is TRBV2 and J is TRBJ2-7; D may correspond to TRBD1 or TRBD2 (5 bases each). Trimming stripped 2 bases from V and 1 base from J, with 15 bases between. The germline CDR1 and CDR2 sequences are SNHLY and FYNNEI. The CDR3 is 16 amino acids. The CDR3 DNA follows: TGTGCCAGCAGTGAACGGAGGCAGGGAGTATCCTACGAGCAGTACTTC. Translated: CASSERRQGVSYEQYF.

This chain uses TRBV7-2 with TRBJ1-2; 10 nucleotides match TRBD1. The length of the CDR3 is 14 residues. V shed 5 bases and J 4 bases; nucleotides not matched to a gene: 4. Germline loops: CDR1 SGHTA, CDR2 FQGNSA. The chain's CDR3 is CASSLDRGLYGYTF. DNA for the CDR3: TGTGCCAGCAGCCTCGACAGGGGGCTCTATGGCTACACCTTC.

Here the CDR3 reads CASSTRTGLDIQYF. The CDR3 DNA sequence: TGTGCCAGCAGTACCCGGACAGGGTTGGACATTCAGTACTTC. The rearrangement uses TRBV25-1 and TRBJ2-4; TRBD1 agrees at 8 bases. Germline-derived CDR1 and CDR2 are MGHDK and SYGVNS. J gave up 8 bases and V 5 bases, and 8 bases lay outside the gene matches. The CDR3 length is 14 residues.

The gene calls are TRBV18 and TRBJ1-1; D not certain. Trimming removed 0 bases at V and 3 bases at J, with 11 bases between. The CDR3 is 15 amino acids. The germline CDR1 and CDR2 sequences are KGHSH and LQKENI. CDR3 region: CASSPPSHSHTEAFF. The CDR3 coding sequence is TGTGCCAGCTCACCACCGTCTCACAGTCACACTGAAGCTTTCTTT.

The chain has TRBV15 and TRBJ1-1, with D possibly being TRBD1 (6 bases). With 0 bases removed from V and 5 bases from J, the gap between germline ends came to 16 bases. CDR3 length: 16 residues. Germline values: CDR1 LNHNV, CDR2 YYDKDF (reference sequence). CDR3 region: CATSRDLGGGSTEAFF. For the CDR3, the DNA is TGTGCCACCAGCAGAGATCTCGGAGGGGGGTCGACTGAAGCTTTCTTT.

J is TRBJ2-7 and V is TRBV25-1, with 7 nucleotides matching TRBD2. Germline-derived CDR1 and CDR2 are MGHDK and SYGVNS. V was pared by 8 bases and J by 3 bases, with 13 bases of the junction left unmatched. The CDR3 is made up of 15 amino acids. The CDR3 coding sequence is TGTGCCAGCCGGGGGGTAGGTCGGGGCCGCTACGAGCAGTACTTC. It is translated as CASRGVGRGRYEQYF.

The gene calls are TRBV7-9 and TRBJ1-1; weak D call: TRBD1 (5 bases). This CDR3 comprises 16 residues. Germline values: CDR1 SEHNR, CDR2 FQNEAQ (reference sequence). The V and J ends lost 2 bases and 3 bases respectively, with 16 bases between them. The CDR3 sequence is CASSLPGRKGDTEAFF. For the CDR3, the DNA is TGTGCCAGCAGCTTACCAGGTCGAAAAGGGGACACTGAAGCTTTCTTT.

The rearrangement joins TRBV9 to TRBJ2-3, with D possibly being TRBD1 (7 bases). The V end was cut by 4 bases, the J end by 6 bases, with 15 bases between. The CDR3 covers 14 residues. Germline CDR1 and CDR2: SGDLS and YYNGEE. The CDR3 here is CASSSSGGKDTQYF. The CDR3 DNA is TGTGCCAGCAGCTCCTCAGGGGGGAAGGATACGCAGTATTTT.

V is TRBV6-5 and J is TRBJ2-7; the D is unclear. Germline lookup yields CDR1 MNHEY and CDR2 SVGAGI. The V end lost 7 bases, the J end lost 5 bases, and 15 bases lay between the germline ends. The CDR3 has 13 amino acids. For the CDR3, the DNA is TGTGCCAGCAAGTTATTTAGGGTCCACGAGCAGTACTTC. Its translation: CASKLFRVHEQYF.